Listed here is a single T cell receptor beta chain. This sample was included in a study of T cell responses to AZD1222 COVID-19 vaccine. Data came from immunoSEQ multiplex PCR; TCRdb stores just in-frame clones and leaves some out. This table has about 100,000 clones, approximately 89% appearing once. CDR3 size: 11 residues. V was cut by 6 bases and J by 7 bases, with 4 bases left in between. This chain joins TRBV12-3 or TRBV12-4 and TRBJ1-6; D uncertain. The origin of this receptor is an adult in good health. The sequencing used peripheral blood, collected on day 0 of AZD1222 vaccination. CDR3 amino acids: CASSRNSPLHF. As DNA, the CDR3 is TGTGCCAGCAGCAGAAATTCACCCCTCCACTTT.